This T cell receptor beta chain was sequenced during a study of blood T cell repertoires in COVID-19. At the level of the study: The United States, Italy and Spain supplied acute and convalescent COVID-19 samples. PBMCs, B-cell-depleted T cells, or T cells were the source of the cDNA or gDNA that made up the material.

The assay was immunoSEQ multiplex PCR, and TCRdb's table has in-frame clones only and misses some. This table has roughly 65,000 clones, 70% to 85% appearing once. V lost 8 bases, J lost 1 base, and 15 bases lay in between. The length of the CDR3 is 15 residues. Germline lookup yields CDR1 MNHEY and CDR2 SMNVEV (reference sequence). The sample comprised peripheral blood. The genes are TRBV27 and TRBJ1-5, with unresolved D. The sequence was obtained from a human donor in a cohort sampled during active COVID-19. The CDR3 here is CASRQEGGSNQPQHF. Here the CDR3 DNA reads TGTGCCAGCCGCCAGGAGGGCGGGAGCAATCAGCCCCAGCATTTT.